The 2 T cell receptor beta chains in this list originate from one sample, sequenced in a study of cytomegalovirus exposure and HLA in healthy donors. With 60 Vbeta and 13 Jbeta primers, the PCR was carried out. The protocol was immunoSEQ multiplex PCR, while the TCRdb copy is restricted to in-frame clones and leaves out a portion. The sample has 150,000 to 250,000 clones, around 81% seen once. The sample consisted of PBMCs. These receptors came from a man aged 25 to 40 in good health and CMV-seronegative.

The rearrangement uses TRBV9 and TRBJ1-2; no clear D gene. CDR1 and CDR2 (germline): SGDLS, YYNGEE. Trimming took 2 bases from V and 4 from J, leaving 24 bases between them. The CDR3 has 18 amino acids. CDR3 in DNA: TGTGCCAGCAGCGTCGCTCAGGAGGAACCCCTCCGTGTCTATGGCTACACCTTC. It yields the protein CASSVAQEEPLRVYGYTF.

V usage is TRBV4-2 and J usage is TRBJ2-1; 12 nucleotides line up with TRBD2. Germline trimming cut 0 bases from V and 4 bases from J; bases unmatched to any gene: 13. CDR1 LGHNA and CDR2 YNFKEQ come from the germline V gene. The CDR3 loop spans 20 amino acids. CDR3 protein: CASSQDLGLAGLSGYNEQFF. Written as DNA, the CDR3 is TGTGCCAGCAGCCAAGATTTGGGACTAGCGGGTCTCTCGGGGTACAATGAGCAGTTCTTC.